The present T cell receptor (beta chain) was sequenced within a study of beta chain features in type 1 diabetes. Study background: Healthy donors and patients showed comparable age, gender and cell yields.

V gave up 5 bases and J gave up 3 bases, with 11 bases separating them. CDR1 is SEHNR, CDR2 FQNEAQ, per germline (reference sequence). This CDR3 is built from 14 residues. In the case of this clone: No antigen is known for it.

The entirety of the isolated RNA underwent reverse transcription, so expressed TCRB transcripts were sequenced. Sequenced naive, central memory and regulatory T cell samples produced an average of roughly 3.5 million reads. Generated by immunoSEQ multiplex PCR, the TCRdb table keeps only in-frame clones and is missing some. The sample lists some 640,000 clones, about 14% occurring once. Study results and caveats: Type 1 diabetes patients showed a moderate but significant shortening of TCRB CDR3s in all four CD4+ subsets. The study left unresolved whether HLA type influences TCRB rearrangement.

Researchers reported sorting CD4+ naive, central memory, regulatory and stem cell-like memory cells via CD45RO/CCR7/CD25/CD127/CD95/CD27. The specimen sequenced was naive CD4+ T cells from blood. This clonotype was sampled from a man between 18 and 29 years old with type 1 diabetes. V gene TRBV7-9 combines with J gene TRBJ2-4; tentative D call: TRBD2 (5 bases). The CDR3 DNA sequence: TGTGCCAGCAGCCCAGACCGGGGCAAAAACATTCAGTACTTC. This codes for CASSPDRGKNIQYF.